These 29 T cell receptor beta chains were sequenced from one sample in a study of shared clonotypes between healthy human individuals. The data were produced by immunoSEQ multiplex PCR, yet TCRdb's version contains in-frame clones alone and is incomplete. The sample has under 2,500,000 clones; approximately 95% are singletons. The sequenced material came from naive CD4+ T cells sorted from blood. Stated subset: CD45RA+ positively selected. The receptors were gathered from a man between 18 and 29 years old in good health.

This clone was seen just once. Other nucleotide sequences from this sample produce the same CDR3. The CDR3, as DNA: TGTGCCAGCTCACCACCGGGGAGAAACTACGAGCAGTACTTC. As protein: CASSPPGRNYEQYF. The chain has TRBV18 and TRBJ2-7, with D maybe TRBD2 (5 bases). From germline, CDR1 is KGHSH and CDR2 LQKENI. Trimming removed 0 bases from V and 3 bases from J, with 9 bases in between. There are 14 residues in the CDR3. Filled out from reference TRBV18 and TRBJ2-7, the complete variable domain reads NAGVMQNPRHLVRRRGQEARLRCSPMKGHSHVYWYRQLPEEGLKFMVYLQKENIIDESGMPKERFSAEFPKEGPSILRIQQVVRGDSAAYFCASSPPGRNYEQYFGPGTRLTVT.

The V gene is TRBV5-1, the J gene TRBJ1-1, with D possibly matching TRBD1 (5 bases). The CDR3 runs to 14 residues. Germline-derived CDR1 and CDR2 are SGHRS and YFSETQ. V lost 0 bases and J lost 5, with 11 bases in between. The CDR3 sequence is CASSLAGPPTEAFF. The CDR3 DNA sequence: TGCGCCAGCAGCTTGGCGGGGCCTCCAACTGAAGCTTTCTTT. The full variable domain, in which reference TRBV5-1 and TRBJ1-1 provide the parts outside the CDR3, is KAGVTQTPRYLIKTRGQQVTLSCSPISGHRSVSWYQQTPGQGLQFLFEYFSETQRNKGNFPGRFSGRQFSNSRSEMNVSTLELGDSALYLCASSLAGPPTEAFFGQGTRLTVV.

The rearrangement links TRBV4-1 to TRBJ2-5, with 7 bases lining up with TRBD1. CDR1 is MGHRA and CDR2 is YSYEKL in the germline V gene. The CDR3 has 17 amino acids. Trimming removed 0 bases from V and 7 bases from J; junction bases left unmatched: 14. This CDR3 reads CASSQDLGNRGGGTQYF. The CDR3 bases are TGCGCCAGCAGCCAAGATCTGGGGAACAGGGGCGGAGGGACCCAGTACTTC.

Worth noting for this clone: Other DNA variants within this sample encode the same CDR3. This rearrangement joins TRBV6-5 to TRBJ1-1; D unclear. Per germline, CDR1 MNHEY and CDR2 SVGAGI. Trimming stripped 6 bases from V and 1 base from J, with 9 bases between. CDR3 length equals 13 residues. CDR3 in amino acids: CASRGAGNTEAFF. The CDR3 DNA reads as TGTGCCAGCAGGGGAGCAGGGAACACTGAAGCTTTCTTT.

V and J are TRBV10-3 and TRBJ1-1, with D perhaps TRBD1 (5 bases). V was pared by 4 bases and J by 4 bases, with 19 bases between. CDR3 length equals 16 residues. Germline V gene sequence: CDR1 ENHRY, CDR2 SYGVKD. The CDR3 region has the DNA TGTGCCATCAGTGGAACAGGAGGGCTTACTACCACTGAAGCTTTCTTT. It translates to CAISGTGGLTTTEAFF.

As for this clone: Additional DNA sequences in this sample encode the identical CDR3. The chain recombines TRBV5-1 with TRBJ2-7; TRBD2 might be the D (5 bases). V shed 0 bases and J shed 1 base, with 8 bases lying between them. The CDR3 runs 14 residues. Germline V gene lookup returns CDR1 SGHRS and CDR2 YFSETQ. The CDR3 protein is CASSLAGNSYEQYF. The CDR3 DNA follows: TGCGCCAGCAGCTTGGCGGGGAATTCCTACGAGCAGTACTTC.

A note on this clone: Other DNA sequences in the same sample also yield this CDR3. V gene TRBV30 combines with J gene TRBJ1-5, with 7 bases fitting TRBD1. V lost 1 base, J lost 0 bases, and 3 bases stayed unmatched. CDR3 size: 15 residues. Germline CDR1 and CDR2: GTSNPN and SVGIG (reference sequence). The CDR3 DNA is TGTGCCTGGAGTGCCGGACAGGCTAGCAATCAGCCCCAGCATTTT. Encoded protein: CAWSAGQASNQPQHF.

The chain is built from TRBV7-2 and TRBJ2-1; 10 bases line up with TRBD1. Germline CDR1 and CDR2: SGHTA and FQGNSA. J lost 4 bases, V lost 2 bases, and 2 bases had no gene match. The CDR3 runs 15 residues. The DNA of the CDR3 is TGTGCCAGCAGCTTAATGGGACAGGGGTACAATGAGCAGTTCTTC. Its protein product is CASSLMGQGYNEQFF. The full variable domain, rest sourced from reference TRBV7-2 and TRBJ2-1, is GAGVSQSPSNKVTEKGKDVELRCDPISGHTALYWYRQSLGQGLEFLIYFQGNSAPDKSGLPSDRFSAERTGGSVSTLTIQRTQQEDSAVYLCASSLMGQGYNEQFFGPGTRLTVL.

The rearrangement uses TRBV9 and TRBJ1-1; no clear D. Germline CDR1 SGDLS, CDR2 YYNGEE. This CDR3 spans 13 amino acids. Trimming took off 0 bases at V and 6 bases at J, with 9 bases between the two ends. The DNA of the CDR3 is TGTGCCAGCAGCGTAGAAGAGGGTTCTGAAGCTTTCTTT. Protein product: CASSVEEGSEAFF. Full variable domain (remainder filled in from reference TRBV9 and TRBJ1-1): DSGVTQTPKHLITATGQRVTLRCSPRSGDLSVYWYQQSLDQGLQFLIQYYNGEERAKGNILERFSAQQFPDLHSELNLSSLELGDSALYFCASSVEEGSEAFFGQGTRLTVV.

The chain joins TRBV15 to TRBJ1-6; D gene ambiguous. V shed 0 bases and J shed 5 bases, with 11 bases lying between them. This CDR3 region has 16 residues. CDR1 and CDR2 (germline): LNHNV, YYDKDF (reference sequence). The CDR3 region is CATSRELGQNNSPLHF. Written as DNA, the CDR3 is TGTGCCACCAGCAGAGAGCTAGGGCAGAATAATTCACCCCTCCACTTT. The full variable domain, rest sourced from reference TRBV15 and TRBJ1-6, is DAMVIQNPRYQVTQFGKPVTLSCSQTLNHNVMYWYQQKSSQAPKLLFHYYDKDFNNEADTPDNFQSRRPNTSFCFLDIRSPGLGDTAMYLCATSRELGQNNSPLHFGNGTRLTVT.

This clone occurred once. Other DNA sequences in this specimen translate into the identical CDR3. The J gene is TRBJ2-7, the V gene TRBV7-2, with D maybe TRBD2 (6 bases). The CDR3 loop spans 13 amino acids. The germline V gene encodes CDR1 SGHTA and CDR2 FQGNSA. Trimming cost V 1 base and J 4 bases, with 8 bases left between them. The CDR3 loop reads CASSLGREYEQYF. CDR3 sequence (DNA): TGTGCCAGCAGCTTAGGGAGGGAGTACGAGCAGTACTTC.

The V call is TRBV25-1, the J call TRBJ1-6; a weak D match, TRBD1 (5 bases). V lost 4 bases and J lost 8, with 15 bases in between. The CDR3 has 15 residues. Germline-derived CDR1 and CDR2 are MGHDK and SYGVNS. This chain's CDR3 is CASSALTGQDSPLHF. The CDR3, as DNA: TGTGCCAGCAGTGCCTTAACGGGGCAAGATTCACCCCTCCACTTT.

The rearrangement uses TRBV4-1 and TRBJ1-2; D uncertain. Trimming pared 1 base from V and 4 bases from J, leaving 10 bases between. CDR1 is MGHRA and CDR2 is YSYEKL in the germline V gene. The CDR3 runs 14 residues. This chain's CDR3 is CASSQGSPSYGYTF. As DNA, the CDR3 is TGCGCCAGCAGCCAAGGCTCCCCCTCCTATGGCTACACCTTC.

The rearrangement links TRBV7-9 to TRBJ2-1; TRBD1 matches at 10 bases. Germline CDR1 and CDR2: SEHNR and FQNEAQ (reference sequence). The length of the CDR3 is 15 residues. V trimming: 5 bases; J trimming: 7 bases; junction bases outside the gene matches: 8. The CDR3 nucleotides read TGTGCCAGCAGCCAAGGGACAGGGGAGTATAATGAGCAGTTCTTC. Its translation is CASSQGTGEYNEQFF.

This chain links TRBV6-1 with TRBJ2-1; maybe TRBD1 (7 bases). Germline V lookup: CDR1 MNHNS, CDR2 SASEGT. Trimming shortened V by 8 bases and J by 7 bases, and 21 bases separated the two germline ends. The length of the CDR3 is 15 residues. CDR3 residues: CASGGTVESRNEQFF. The CDR3 coding sequence is TGTGCCAGCGGCGGGACAGTTGAGTCTCGTAATGAGCAGTTCTTC.

In DNA, the CDR3 is TGTGCCAGCAGTGGGATTAACTATGGCTACACCTTC. It specifies CASSGINYGYTF. The chain uses TRBV6-1 and TRBJ1-2; D remains unclear. V lost 4 bases and J 1 base, leaving 4 bases between the germline ends. There are 12 residues in the CDR3. CDR1 and CDR2 (germline): MNHNS, SASEGT.

This chain links TRBV10-2 with TRBJ2-7, with 7 nucleotides matching TRBD2. This CDR3 is 13 amino acids long. Germline V gives CDR1 WSHSY, CDR2 SAAADI. With 6 bases clipped from V and 2 bases from J, the junction kept 4 bases outside the gene matches. CDR3 DNA: TGCGCCAGCAGAGGAGCGGGGACCTACGAGCAGTACTTC. Protein sequence: CASRGAGTYEQYF.

This chain joins TRBV4-2 and TRBJ2-7; the D call may be TRBD1 or TRBD2 (5 bases each). Trimming cost V 0 bases and J 5 bases, with 14 bases left between them. The V gene's germline CDR1 is LGHNA and CDR2 YNFKEQ. The CDR3 sequence is 15 residues long. The CDR3 DNA reads TGTGCCAGCAGCCAAGAGGCAGGGACGTTCAACGAGCAGTACTTC. It is translated as CASSQEAGTFNEQYF.

The CDR3 sequence is CASSPMGGAGGYEQYF. The CDR3 bases are TGTGCCAGCAGCCCGATGGGTGGAGCGGGAGGTTACGAGCAGTACTTC. The V call is TRBV9, the J call TRBJ2-7, with TRBD2 identical over 9 bases. J lost 4 bases, V lost 4 bases, and 12 bases had no gene match. This CDR3 region has 16 residues. From germline, CDR1 is SGDLS and CDR2 YYNGEE.

This CDR3 is CASRGTGESYEQYF. The CDR3 DNA sequence: TGTGCCAGCAGGGGGACGGGCGAGTCCTACGAGCAGTACTTC. The chain recombines TRBV28 with TRBJ2-7; D may be TRBD1 or TRBD2 (5 bases each). The CDR3 contains 14 residues. Germline V gives CDR1 MDHEN, CDR2 SYDVKM. V gave up 6 bases and J gave up 1 base, with 13 bases separating them.

This chain connects TRBV7-2 to TRBJ2-1; D ambiguous. This CDR3 is 13 amino acids long. The germline CDR1 and CDR2 sequences are SGHTA and FQGNSA. Trimming pared 1 base from V and 5 bases from J, leaving 6 bases between. The chain's CDR3 is CASSLDYNNEQFF. In DNA, the CDR3 is TGTGCCAGCAGCTTAGACTACAACAATGAGCAGTTCTTC.

The count of this clone is one. The chain uses TRBV7-9 and TRBJ1-6; no definite D call. In germline, CDR1 is SEHNR, CDR2 FQNEAQ (reference sequence). The ends were cut back, 6 bases at V and 5 bases at J, with 11 bases in the middle. The CDR3 runs 14 residues. This CDR3 reads CASRWEHDNSPLHF. DNA for the CDR3: TGTGCCAGCAGGTGGGAGCACGATAATTCACCCCTCCACTTT.

The chain is built from TRBV6-5 and TRBJ1-4, with D tentatively TRBD1 (5 bases). V lost 0 bases to trimming and J lost 6 bases, with 14 bases between them. Germline V gives CDR1 MNHEY, CDR2 SVGAGI. CDR3 length: 16 residues. As DNA, the CDR3 is TGTGCCAGCAGTTACTCAGGGGCAGGGAAGGATGAAAAACTGTTTTTT. It translates to CASSYSGAGKDEKLFF.

The chain is built from TRBV5-1 and TRBJ2-7; 10 nucleotides match TRBD1. The CDR3 loop spans 16 amino acids. Germline loops: CDR1 SGHRS, CDR2 YFSETQ. V shed 5 bases, J shed 6 bases, and the junction held 14 bases outside the gene matches. The CDR3 nucleotides read TGCGCCAGCAGTTCAATACCGGGACAGGGGAATCGCGAGCAGTACTTC. Its protein is CASSSIPGQGNREQYF.

The rearrangement links TRBV4-1 to TRBJ2-1; perhaps D is TRBD1 or TRBD2 (6 bases each). The CDR3 is 17 amino acids. Trimming took 0 bases from V and 2 from J, leaving 14 bases between them. Germline CDR1 reads MGHRA; CDR2 reads YSYEKL. The DNA of the CDR3 is TGCGCCAGCAGCCAAGAGGGGGGCGGCTATACCTACAATGAGCAGTTCTTC. This encodes CASSQEGGGYTYNEQFF.

This clone was detected once. The gene calls are TRBV7-2 and TRBJ1-5; D remains ambiguous. The CDR3 sequence is 13 residues long. Germline V CDR1 and CDR2: SGHTA, FQGNSA. V gave up 5 bases and J gave up 8 bases, with 13 bases separating them. The CDR3 here is CASSPRIEEPQHF. In nucleotides, the CDR3 is TGTGCCAGCAGCCCCCGAATCGAGGAGCCCCAGCATTTT. The variable domain in full, with the rest retrieved from reference TRBV7-2 and TRBJ1-5, is GAGVSQSPSNKVTEKGKDVELRCDPISGHTALYWYRQSLGQGLEFLIYFQGNSAPDKSGLPSDRFSAERTGGSVSTLTIQRTQQEDSAVYLCASSPRIEEPQHFGDGTRLSIL.

The gene calls are TRBV7-9 and TRBJ1-3, with D possibly TRBD1 on 5 matching bases. This CDR3 has 17 residues. Germline V gives CDR1 SEHNR, CDR2 FQNEAQ (reference sequence). V shed 10 bases and J shed 0 bases, with 22 bases lying between them. CDR3 coding DNA: TGTGCCACTCCAAGAGGGGATGCTGGGGCCTCTGGAAACACCATATATTTT. Its protein is CATPRGDAGASGNTIYF.

V usage is TRBV9 and J usage is TRBJ1-3, with D hard to call. V was trimmed by 3 bases and J by 0 bases, leaving 13 bases between them. CDR1 SGDLS and CDR2 YYNGEE come from the germline V gene. The length of the CDR3 is 16 residues. The CDR3 DNA reads TGTGCCAGCAGCGAGGGCAGGTTGAGCTCTGGAAACACCATATATTTT. Residues: CASSEGRLSSGNTIYF.

Turning to this clone: One end of the junction varies from germline; a read error may be responsible. V is TRBV28 and J is TRBJ2-7; D gene unclear. The CDR3 spans 12 residues. The germline CDR1 and CDR2 sequences are MDHEN and SYDVKM. The CDR3 spells CASSSGPERFHF. The CDR3, as DNA: TGTGCCAGCAGTTCCGGGCCCGAGAGGTTCCATTTC.